This T cell receptor beta chain came from a study of blood T cells in healthy people across ages. A second PCR, run for about 6 to 11 cycles, used a sample-barcoded 5' primer plus a J-beta primer mix. TCRdb independently ran MiXCR on the 5' RACE reads; one entry per CDR3 protein. The sample gives some 760,000 distinct CDR3 sequences, 25% of which show up once; more than 8% is in the top ten. This CDR3 spans 15 amino acids. Germline V gene sequence: CDR1 SEHNR, CDR2 FQNEAQ (reference sequence). Trimming cost V 0 bases and J 3 bases, with 6 bases left between them. The same sample was also used in a study of T cells of mothers and their children.

This sequence joins TRBV7-9 and TRBJ2-6; D call uncertain. The sample comprised blood. The receptor's source is a boy between 10 and 17 years old in good health. CDR3 residues: CASSLADVGANVLTF. CDR3 DNA: TGTGCCAGCAGCTTAGCCGACGTTGGGGCCAACGTCCTGACTTTC. Full variable domain (remainder filled in from reference TRBV7-9 and TRBJ2-6): DTGVSQNPRHKITKRGQNVTFRCDPISEHNRLYWYRQTLGQGPEFLTYFQNEAQLEKSRLLSDRFSAERPKGSFSTLEIQRTEQGDSAMYLCASSLADVGANVLTFGAGSRLTVL.